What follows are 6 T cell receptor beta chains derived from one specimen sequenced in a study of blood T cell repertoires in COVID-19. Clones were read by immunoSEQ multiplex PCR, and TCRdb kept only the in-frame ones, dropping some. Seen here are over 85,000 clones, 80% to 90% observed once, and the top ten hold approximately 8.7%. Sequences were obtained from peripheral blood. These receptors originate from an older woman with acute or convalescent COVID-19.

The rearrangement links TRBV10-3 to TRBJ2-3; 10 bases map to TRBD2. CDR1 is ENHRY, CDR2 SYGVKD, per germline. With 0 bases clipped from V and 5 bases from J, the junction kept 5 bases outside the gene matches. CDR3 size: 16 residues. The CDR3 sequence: CAISESLAGGKDTQYF. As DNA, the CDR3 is TGTGCCATCAGTGAGTCTTTAGCGGGGGGTAAAGATACGCAGTATTTT.

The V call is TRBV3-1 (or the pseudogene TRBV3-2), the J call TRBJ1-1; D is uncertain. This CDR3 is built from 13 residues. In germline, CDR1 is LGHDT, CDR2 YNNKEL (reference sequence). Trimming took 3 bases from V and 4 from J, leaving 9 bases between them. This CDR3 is CASSQHGSTEAFF. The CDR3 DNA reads TGTGCCAGCAGCCAGCACGGTAGCACTGAAGCTTTCTTT.

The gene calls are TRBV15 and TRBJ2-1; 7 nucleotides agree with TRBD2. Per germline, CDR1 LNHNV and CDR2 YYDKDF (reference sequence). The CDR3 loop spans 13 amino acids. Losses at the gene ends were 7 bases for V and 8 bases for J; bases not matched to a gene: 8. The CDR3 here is CATTRERDYEQFF. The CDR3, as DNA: TGTGCCACCACGCGGGAGAGGGACTATGAGCAGTTCTTC.

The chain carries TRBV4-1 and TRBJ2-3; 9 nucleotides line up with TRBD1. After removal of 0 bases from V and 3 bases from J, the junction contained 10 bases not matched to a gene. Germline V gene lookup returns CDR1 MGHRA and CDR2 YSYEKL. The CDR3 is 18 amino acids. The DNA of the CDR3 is TGCGCCAGCAGCCAAGAGGACAGGCTCGGGACAGGGACAGATACGCAGTATTTT. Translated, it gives CASSQEDRLGTGTDTQYF.

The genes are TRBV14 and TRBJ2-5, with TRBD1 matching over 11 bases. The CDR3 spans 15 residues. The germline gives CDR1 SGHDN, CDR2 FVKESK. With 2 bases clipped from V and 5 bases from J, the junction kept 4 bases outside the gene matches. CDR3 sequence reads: CASSQWTGGYETQYF. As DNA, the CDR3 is TGTGCCAGCAGCCAATGGACAGGGGGCTATGAGACCCAGTACTTC.

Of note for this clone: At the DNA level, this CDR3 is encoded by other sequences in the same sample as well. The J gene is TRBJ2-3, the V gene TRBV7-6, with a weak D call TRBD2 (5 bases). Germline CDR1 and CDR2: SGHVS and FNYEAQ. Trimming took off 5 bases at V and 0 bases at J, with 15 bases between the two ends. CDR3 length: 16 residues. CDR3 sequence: CASSPTPGGSTDTQYF. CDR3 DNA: TGTGCCAGCAGCCCAACGCCAGGCGGGAGCACAGATACGCAGTATTTT.